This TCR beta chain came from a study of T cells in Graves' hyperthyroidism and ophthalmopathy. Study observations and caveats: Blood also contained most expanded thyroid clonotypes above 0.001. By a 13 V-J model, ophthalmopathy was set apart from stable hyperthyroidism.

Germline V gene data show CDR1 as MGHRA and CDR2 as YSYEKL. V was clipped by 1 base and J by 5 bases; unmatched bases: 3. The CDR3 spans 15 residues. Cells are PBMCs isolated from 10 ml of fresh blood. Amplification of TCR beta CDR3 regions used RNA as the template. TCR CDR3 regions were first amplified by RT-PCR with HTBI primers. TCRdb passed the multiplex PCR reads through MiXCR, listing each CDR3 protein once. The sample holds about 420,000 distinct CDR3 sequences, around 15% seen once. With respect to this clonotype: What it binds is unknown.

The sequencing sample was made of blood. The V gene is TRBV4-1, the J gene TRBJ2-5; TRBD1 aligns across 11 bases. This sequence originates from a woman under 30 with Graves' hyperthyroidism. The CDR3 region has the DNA TGCGCCAGCAGCCAAGGGACAGGGGGCTGGGAGACCCAGTACTTC. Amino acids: CASSQGTGGWETQYF.